The TCR beta chain described here comes from a study of CDR3 diversity in severe acne. Using its own MiXCR run on the PCR reads, TCRdb lists one record per CDR3 protein. This repertoire shows 89,000 or so distinct CDR3 sequences, roughly half found once; its top ten account for about 9.4%. Germline lookup yields CDR1 MNHEY and CDR2 SVGAGI. The V gene lost 1 base and the J gene lost 1 base, with 10 bases spanning the gap. This CDR3 has 15 amino acids. This clonotype was seen many times. This chain connects TRBV6-5 to TRBJ1-1; D uncertain. The sample was blood. The source of this sequence is a male donor in good health, serving as a control. The CDR3: CASSYWPAKNTEAFF. DNA for the CDR3: TGTGCCAGCAGTTACTGGCCAGCGAAGAACACTGAAGCTTTCTTT.